This TCR beta chain was recorded in a study of early T cells in non-severe SARS-CoV-2 infection. Losses at the gene ends were 8 bases for V and 5 bases for J; bases not matched to a gene: 9. The CDR3 extends over 15 amino acids. Germline CDR1 reads MNHEY; CDR2 reads SVGEGT. Unique molecular identifiers were added to individual cDNA molecules. MiXCR, applied by TCRdb to the 5' RACE reads, yields one record per CDR3 protein. The table has 55,000 to 65,000 distinct CDR3 sequences, about 12% seen once. Points from the study as a whole: Sequences matched to VDJdb favored anti-spike CD8 responses, while private and CD4 specificities were missed.

A note on this clonotype: Its antigen is as yet unknown.

The receptor comes from an adult who was a healthcare worker with PCR-confirmed SARS-CoV-2 infection or an uninfected control (not recorded which). The source material was whole blood, sampled at baseline. The V and J genes are TRBV6-2 or TRBV6-3 and TRBJ2-2; TRBD1 matches at 9 bases. CDR3 nucleotides: TGTGCCAGCGGATTCCGGGACAGGGTAACCGGGGAGCTGTTTTTT. Amino acid sequence: CASGFRDRVTGELFF.